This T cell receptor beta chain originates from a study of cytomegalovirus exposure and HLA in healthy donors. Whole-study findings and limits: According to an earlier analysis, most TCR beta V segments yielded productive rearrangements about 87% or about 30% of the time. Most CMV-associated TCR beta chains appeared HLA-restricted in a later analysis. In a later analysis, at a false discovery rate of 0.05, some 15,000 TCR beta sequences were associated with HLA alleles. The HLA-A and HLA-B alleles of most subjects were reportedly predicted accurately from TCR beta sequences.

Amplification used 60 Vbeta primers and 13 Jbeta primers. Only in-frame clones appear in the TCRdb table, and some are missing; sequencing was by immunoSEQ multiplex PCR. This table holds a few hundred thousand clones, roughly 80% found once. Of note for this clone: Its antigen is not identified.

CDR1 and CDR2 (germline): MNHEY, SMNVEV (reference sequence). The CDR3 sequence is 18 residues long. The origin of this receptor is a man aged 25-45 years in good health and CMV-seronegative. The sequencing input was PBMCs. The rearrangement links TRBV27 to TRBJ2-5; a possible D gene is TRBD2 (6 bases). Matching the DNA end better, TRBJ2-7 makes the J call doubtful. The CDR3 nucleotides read TGTGCCAGCAGTTTATCTTCCGTTCTCGGGGGACCAATCTACGAGCAGTACTTC. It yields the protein CASSLSSVLGGPIYEQYF.